This T cell receptor (beta chain) derives from a study of cytomegalovirus exposure and HLA in healthy donors. The PCR was carried out with 60 Vbeta primers and 13 Jbeta primers. Clones were sequenced by immunoSEQ multiplex PCR, and TCRdb holds only the in-frame ones, with some missing. Its clone listing holds around 50,000 clones. This clonotype was sampled from a woman aged 40 to 50 in good health and CMV-seronegative. The sequenced material came from PBMCs.

CDR3 protein: CAISATSGPYEQYF. The CDR3 nucleotides read TGTGCCATCAGTGCGACTAGCGGCCCCTACGAGCAGTACTTC. This chain joins TRBV10-3 and TRBJ2-7; 9 bases match TRBD2. Germline V lookup: CDR1 ENHRY, CDR2 SYGVKD. V was pared by 4 bases and J by 2 bases, with 3 bases of the junction left unmatched. The CDR3 is made up of 14 amino acids.